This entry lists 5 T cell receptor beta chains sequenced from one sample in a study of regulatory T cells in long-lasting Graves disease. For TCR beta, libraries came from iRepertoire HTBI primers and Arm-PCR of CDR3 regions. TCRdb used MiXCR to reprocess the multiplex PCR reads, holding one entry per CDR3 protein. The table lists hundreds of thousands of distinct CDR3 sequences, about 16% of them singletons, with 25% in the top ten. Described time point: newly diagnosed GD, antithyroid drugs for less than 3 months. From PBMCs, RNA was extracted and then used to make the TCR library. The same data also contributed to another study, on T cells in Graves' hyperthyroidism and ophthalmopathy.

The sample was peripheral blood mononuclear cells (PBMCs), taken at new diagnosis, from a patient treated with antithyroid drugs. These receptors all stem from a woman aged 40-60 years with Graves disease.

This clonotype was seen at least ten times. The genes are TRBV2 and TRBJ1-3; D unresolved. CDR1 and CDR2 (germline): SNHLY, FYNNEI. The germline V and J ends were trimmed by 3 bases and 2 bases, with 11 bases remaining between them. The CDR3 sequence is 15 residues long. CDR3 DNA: TGTGCCAGCAGTGAGACCCCGTTCCCTGGAAACACCATATATTTT. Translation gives CASSETPFPGNTIYF.

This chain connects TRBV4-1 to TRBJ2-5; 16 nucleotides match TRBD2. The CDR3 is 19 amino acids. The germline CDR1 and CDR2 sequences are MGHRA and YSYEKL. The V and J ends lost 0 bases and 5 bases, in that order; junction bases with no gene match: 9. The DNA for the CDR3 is TGCGCCAGCAGCCAAGATGAAGGGACTAGCGGGGGGGCGAGGGAGACCCAGTACTTC. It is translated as CASSQDEGTSGGARETQYF.

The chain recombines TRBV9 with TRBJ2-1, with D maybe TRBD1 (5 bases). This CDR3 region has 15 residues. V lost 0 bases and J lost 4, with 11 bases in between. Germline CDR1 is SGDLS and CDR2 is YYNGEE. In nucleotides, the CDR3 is TGTGCCAGCAGCGTAGAAGGGGTTGCGTACAATGAGCAGTTCTTC. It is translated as CASSVEGVAYNEQFF.

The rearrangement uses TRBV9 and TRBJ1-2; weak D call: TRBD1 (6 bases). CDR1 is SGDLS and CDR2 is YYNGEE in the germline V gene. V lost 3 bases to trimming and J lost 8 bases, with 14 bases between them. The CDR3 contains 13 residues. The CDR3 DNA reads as TGTGCCAGCAGCGGCAACAGGGTGGGAGGCTACACCTTC. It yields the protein CASSGNRVGGYTF.

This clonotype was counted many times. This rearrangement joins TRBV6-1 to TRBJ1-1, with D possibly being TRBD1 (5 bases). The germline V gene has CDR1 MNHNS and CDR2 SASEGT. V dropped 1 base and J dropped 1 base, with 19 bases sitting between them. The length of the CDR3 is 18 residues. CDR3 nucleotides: TGTGCCAGCAGTGAAGTCTTTGGAGGGGTGTTGCAGAACACTGAAGCTTTCTTT. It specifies CASSEVFGGVLQNTEAFF.